This is a list of T cell receptor beta chains from one sample in a study of vaccination effects on CD4 cells after COVID-19. These receptors have no identified antigens. Some clones are missing from TCRdb's copy, which holds only in-frame ones; the method was immunoSEQ multiplex PCR. This sample has under 80,000 clones, with 73% found just once. This specimen was CD4+ T cells from PBMCs cultured with HIV peptides, taken before COVID-19 vaccination. The receptors shown here come from a human donor who had a prior SARS-CoV-2 infection. Each CDR3 is given with its conserved first and last residue. Each record gives: V gene, D gene, CDR3 protein. D genes are given only for firm matches.

v_gene: TRBV7-9
d_gene: .
CDR3aa: CASSMDPRGSYNEQFF

v_gene: TRBV6-5
d_gene: TRBD1
CDR3aa: CASSRTGLTPEAFF

v_gene: TRBV7-3
d_gene: .
CDR3aa: CASSPDRQVTGELFF

v_gene: TRBV7-2
d_gene: TRBD1
CDR3aa: CASSLVGTGNQPQHF

v_gene: TRBV18
d_gene: TRBD1
CDR3aa: CASSTQGDGTDTQYF

v_gene: TRBV30
d_gene: .
CDR3aa: CAWRGGAEQFF

v_gene: TRBV4-3
d_gene: .
CDR3aa: CASSLRERDEQFF

v_gene: TRBV4-3
d_gene: .
CDR3aa: CASSQEPQGAGTEAFF

v_gene: TRBV19
d_gene: TRBD1
CDR3aa: CASSMVDRESAFF

v_gene: TRBV27
d_gene: TRBD1
CDR3aa: CASKPGTDYATNEKLFF

v_gene: TRBV7-2
d_gene: TRBD2
CDR3aa: CASSGRAYEQYF

v_gene: TRBV18
d_gene: .
CDR3aa: CASSMPSIPGSPLHF

v_gene: TRBV15
d_gene: .
CDR3aa: CATSRRDSNQPQHF

v_gene: TRBV5-4
d_gene: .
CDR3aa: CASSPGTYTEAFF

v_gene: TRBV7-9
d_gene: TRBD1
CDR3aa: CASSPPGGLGRTEAFF

v_gene: TRBV7-9
d_gene: TRBD1
CDR3aa: CASRPGGSSYGYTF

v_gene: TRBV19
d_gene: TRBD1
CDR3aa: CASSVGQGYIQYF

v_gene: TRBV14
d_gene: .
CDR3aa: CASSPFGVAYNEQFF

v_gene: TRBV5-5
d_gene: .
CDR3aa: CASSLVAGDQPQHF

v_gene: TRBV18
d_gene: .
CDR3aa: CASSPSGTKQETQYF

v_gene: TRBV5-6
d_gene: .
CDR3aa: CASSLWPTPETQYF

v_gene: TRBV5-1
d_gene: TRBD2
CDR3aa: CASCSGGAYNEQFF

v_gene: TRBV18
d_gene: .
CDR3aa: CASSPGTPYSPLHF

v_gene: TRBV5-4
d_gene: TRBD1
CDR3aa: CASSSPGQENTEAFF

v_gene: TRBV11-3
d_gene: TRBD1
CDR3aa: CASSEPGTAETQYF

v_gene: TRBV4-3
d_gene: .
CDR3aa: CASSQDRRYGYTF

v_gene: TRBV28
d_gene: .
CDR3aa: CASSVGAGNTIYF

v_gene: TRBV19
d_gene: .
CDR3aa: CASSMTWGMLTPGELFF

v_gene: TRBV2
d_gene: .
CDR3aa: CASKGVGNQPQHF

v_gene: TRBV5-1
d_gene: .
CDR3aa: CASSLDLGDGYTF

v_gene: TRBV15
d_gene: .
CDR3aa: CATSRDRWGGYTF

v_gene: TRBV10-3
d_gene: TRBD1
CDR3aa: CAISDLDRGGSYGYTF

v_gene: TRBV15
d_gene: TRBD1
CDR3aa: CATSRVRDRGTEAFF

v_gene: TRBV5-6
d_gene: TRBD1
CDR3aa: CASSLVGTAQFYGYTF

v_gene: TRBV6-5
d_gene: .
CDR3aa: CASSYVVSGANVLTF

v_gene: TRBV5-4
d_gene: TRBD2
CDR3aa: CASSAIAGATTGELFF

v_gene: TRBV2
d_gene: .
CDR3aa: CASSQGLSYEQYF

v_gene: TRBV15
d_gene: TRBD1
CDR3aa: CATSKSPGGDRRQPQHF

v_gene: TRBV28
d_gene: .
CDR3aa: CASSQTNPYGYTF